Shown below are 13 T cell receptor beta chains from a single sample sequenced in a study of cytomegalovirus exposure and HLA in healthy donors. The study ran its PCR with 60 Vbeta and 13 Jbeta primers. Profiling relied on immunoSEQ multiplex PCR, and the TCRdb table lists in-frame clones only, not all of them. Here the sample spans over 100,000 clones, about 80% being singletons. Sequencing input: PBMCs. These receptor sequences come from a female donor in good health and CMV-seronegative.

The chain has TRBV4-3 and TRBJ2-2; 7 positions match TRBD1. The CDR3 is 18 residues long. With 0 bases clipped from V and 2 bases from J, the junction kept 9 bases outside the gene matches. Per germline, CDR1 LGHNA and CDR2 YSLEER. This CDR3 is CASSQDGAGTDNTGELFF. Here the CDR3 DNA reads TGCGCCAGCAGCCAAGATGGGGCCGGGACAGATAACACCGGGGAGCTGTTTTTT.

J is TRBJ2-7 and V is TRBV4-3, with 9 bases identical to TRBD1. Germline-derived CDR1 and CDR2 are LGHNA and YSLEER. CDR3 length equals 15 residues. J lost 2 bases, V lost 0 bases, and 2 bases had no gene match. The CDR3 DNA sequence: TGCGCCAGCAGCCAAGATGACAGGGGGGCCTACGAGCAGTACTTC. This gives the protein CASSQDDRGAYEQYF.

The DNA for the CDR3 is TGCGCCAGCAGCGAGTCGGCGGGGAGCACAGATACGCAGTATTTT. Translating it yields CASSESAGSTDTQYF. The V gene is TRBV5-1, the J gene TRBJ2-3, with D possibly TRBD2 on 6 matching bases. The CDR3 has 15 amino acids. Trimming cost V 4 bases and J 0 bases, with 12 bases left between them. CDR1 is SGHRS, CDR2 YFSETQ, per germline.

V usage is TRBV2 and J usage is TRBJ1-6; D is unclear. This CDR3 is built from 15 residues. The germline gives CDR1 SNHLY, CDR2 FYNNEI. Trimming removed 4 bases at V and 7 bases at J, with 14 bases between. CDR3 nucleotides: TGTGCCAGCAGTGTTGGGCAGAGCTACAATTCACCCCTCCACTTT. It encodes CASSVGQSYNSPLHF.

This chain connects TRBV5-4 to TRBJ2-5; 8 nucleotides line up with TRBD1. The J call may be mistaken, given a closer DNA end match to TRBJ2-7. Germline CDR1 is SGHNT and CDR2 is YYREEE (reference sequence). CDR3 size: 12 residues. The CDR3 sequence is CAIGQGGNEQYF. CDR3 DNA sequence: TGTGCCATAGGACAGGGTGGGAACGAGCAGTACTTC.

CDR3 DNA sequence: TGCAGCGTTGGGCGGTTAAACACTGAAGCTTTCTTT. Its protein product is CSVGRLNTEAFF. The chain employs TRBV29-1 and TRBJ1-1; D unclear. CDR1 and CDR2 (germline): SQVTM, ANQGSEA. The V end was cut by 4 bases, the J end by 2 bases, with 8 bases between. The CDR3 contains 12 residues. The complete variable domain, with remaining parts taken from reference TRBV29-1 and TRBJ1-1, reads SAVISQKPSRDICQRGTSLTIQCQVDSQVTMMFWYRQQPGQSLTLIATANQGSEATYESGFVIDKFPISRPNLTFSTLTVSNMSPEDSSIYLCSVGRLNTEAFFGQGTRLTVV.

This clone came up a few times. This chain uses TRBV6-5 with TRBJ1-1; D gene uncertain. Germline CDR1 is MNHEY and CDR2 is SVGAGI. V was shortened by 4 bases and J by 4 bases, with 7 bases between the two germline ends. The CDR3 contains 12 residues. CDR3 loop: CASSSRGTEAFF. CDR3 in DNA: TGTGCCAGCAGTTCCCGGGGCACTGAAGCTTTCTTT.

This clone was counted only a few times. The chain couples TRBV13 to TRBJ1-1, with D unclear. V gave up 4 bases and J gave up 0 bases, with 6 bases separating them. The CDR3 spans 13 residues. CDR1 and CDR2 (germline): PRHDT, FYEKMQ (reference sequence). The chain's CDR3 is CASSSSVNTEAFF. The DNA of the CDR3 is TGTGCCAGCAGCTCGAGCGTGAACACTGAAGCTTTCTTT. Looking up the rest from reference TRBV13 and TRBJ1-1 gives the full variable domain: AAGVIQSPRHLIKEKRETATLKCYPIPRHDTVYWYQQGPGQDPQFLISFYEKMQSDKGSIPDRFSAQQFSDYHSELNMSSLELGDSALYFCASSSSVNTEAFFGQGTRLTVV.

This clone was counted a few times. CDR3 loop: CASSFKAGKWANVLTF. CDR3 coding DNA: TGTGCCAGCAGCTTCAAAGCCGGGAAGTGGGCCAACGTCCTGACTTTC. The gene calls are TRBV5-6 and TRBJ2-6, with D perhaps TRBD2 (5 bases). With 2 bases removed from V and 5 bases from J, the gap between germline ends came to 14 bases. This CDR3 is 16 amino acids long. Per germline, CDR1 SGHDT and CDR2 YYEEEE. Filled out from reference TRBV5-6 and TRBJ2-6, the complete variable domain reads DAGVTQSPTHLIKTRGQQVTLRCSPKSGHDTVSWYQQALGQGPQFIFQYYEEEERQRGNFPDRFSGHQFPNYSSELNVNALLLGDSALYLCASSFKAGKWANVLTFGAGSRLTVL.

This clone came up once. In nucleotides, the CDR3 is TGTGCCAGCAGTGCAGGCAGGGGAGCCTACGAGCAGTACTTC. This sequence encodes CASSAGRGAYEQYF. J is TRBJ2-7 and V is TRBV2; perhaps TRBD1 as D (6 bases). The CDR3 runs 14 residues. V shed 4 bases and J shed 2 bases, with 12 bases lying between them. CDR1 and CDR2 (germline): SNHLY, FYNNEI.

The chain carries TRBV5-5 and TRBJ1-1; no reliable D call. CDR1 is SGHKS and CDR2 is YYEKEE in the germline V gene (reference sequence). The CDR3 has 14 residues. V was shortened by 5 bases and J by 6 bases, with 17 bases between the two germline ends. The CDR3 spells CASRLTPGEPEAFF. DNA of the CDR3: TGTGCCAGCAGACTTACTCCCGGGGAGCCTGAAGCTTTCTTT. Full variable domain (outside the CDR3, taken from reference TRBV5-5 and TRBJ1-1): DAGVTQSPTHLIKTRGQQVTLRCSPISGHKSVSWYQQVLGQGPQFIFQYYEKEERGRGNFPDRFSARQFPNYSSELNVNALLLGDSALYLCASRLTPGEPEAFFGQGTRLTVV.

This chain connects TRBV27 to TRBJ2-1, with 7 bases identical to TRBD1. Germline values: CDR1 MNHEY, CDR2 SMNVEV (reference sequence). The CDR3 spans 11 residues. V shed 5 bases and J 10 bases; nucleotides not matched to a gene: 2. The CDR3 here is CASSKGQEQFF. The CDR3, as DNA: TGTGCCAGCAGTAAGGGACAGGAGCAGTTCTTC.

Here the CDR3 reads CASSGTGSVYEQYF. DNA of the CDR3: TGTGCCAGCAGTGGAACGGGGTCGGTTTACGAGCAGTACTTC. The V and J genes are TRBV2 and TRBJ2-7; tentatively, D is TRBD2 (5 bases). V lost 4 bases and J 4 bases, leaving 14 bases between the germline ends. CDR1 is SNHLY and CDR2 is FYNNEI in the germline V gene. The CDR3 is made up of 14 amino acids.